Given below is one T cell receptor beta chain in context. Its antigen is still unknown. An end of the junction differs from the germline gene, which may be a read error. The germline V gene has CDR1 LGHNA and CDR2 YSLEER. The CDR3 loop spans 15 amino acids. Clones were read by immunoSEQ multiplex PCR, and TCRdb kept only the in-frame ones, dropping some. The sample yields about 65,000 clones, around nine tenths seen once. The time point is: after dendritic cell vaccination, including at tumor progression/relapse. These data are taken from a study of glioma-infiltrating T cells after dendritic cell vaccination. Study details: Dendritic cell vaccination trial patients had either newly diagnosed or recurrent glioblastoma. Findings and limits, study-wide: Survival was not directly related to TCR clonality in these patients. Patients with more pretreatment TILs had longer time to progression and survival.

The input for sequencing was blood, taken after dendritic cell vaccination. The chain links TRBV4-3 to TRBJ2-7; 7 positions agree with TRBD2. The sequence came from a human donor with glioblastoma. In DNA form, the CDR3 reads TGCGCCAGCAGCCAAGAGGGCGGGAGCTCCCACGAGCAGTACTTC. Translating gives CASSQEGGSSHEQYF.